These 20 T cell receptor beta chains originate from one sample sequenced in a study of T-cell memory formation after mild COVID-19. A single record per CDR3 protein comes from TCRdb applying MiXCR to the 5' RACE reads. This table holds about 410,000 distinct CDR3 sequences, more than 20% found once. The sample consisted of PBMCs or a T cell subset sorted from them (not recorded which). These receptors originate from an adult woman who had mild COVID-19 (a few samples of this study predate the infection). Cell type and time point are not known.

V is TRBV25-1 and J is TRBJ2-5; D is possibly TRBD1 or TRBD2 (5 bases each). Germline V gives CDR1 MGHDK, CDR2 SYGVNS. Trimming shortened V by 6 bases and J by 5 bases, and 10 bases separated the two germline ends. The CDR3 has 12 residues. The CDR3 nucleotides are TGTGCCAGCAGAGACAGCGGCGAGACCCAGTACTTC. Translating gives CASRDSGETQYF.

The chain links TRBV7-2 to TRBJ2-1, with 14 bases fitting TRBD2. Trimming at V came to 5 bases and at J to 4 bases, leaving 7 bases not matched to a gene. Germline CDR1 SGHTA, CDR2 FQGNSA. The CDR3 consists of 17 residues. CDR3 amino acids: CASSPGLAGAGYNEQFF. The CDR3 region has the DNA TGTGCCAGCAGCCCGGGACTAGCGGGAGCTGGTTACAATGAGCAGTTCTTC.

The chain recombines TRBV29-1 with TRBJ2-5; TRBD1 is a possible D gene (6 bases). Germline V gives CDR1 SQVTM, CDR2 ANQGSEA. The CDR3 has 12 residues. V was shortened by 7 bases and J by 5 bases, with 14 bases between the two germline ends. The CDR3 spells CSAQQGGETQYF. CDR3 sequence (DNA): TGCAGCGCTCAACAGGGTGGGGAGACCCAGTACTTC.

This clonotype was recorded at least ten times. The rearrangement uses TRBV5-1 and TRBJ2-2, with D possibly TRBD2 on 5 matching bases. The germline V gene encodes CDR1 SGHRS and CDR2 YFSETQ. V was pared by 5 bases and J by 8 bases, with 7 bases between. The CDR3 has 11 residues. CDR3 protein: CASRGSGELFF. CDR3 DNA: TGCGCCAGCAGAGGGAGTGGGGAGCTGTTTTTT.

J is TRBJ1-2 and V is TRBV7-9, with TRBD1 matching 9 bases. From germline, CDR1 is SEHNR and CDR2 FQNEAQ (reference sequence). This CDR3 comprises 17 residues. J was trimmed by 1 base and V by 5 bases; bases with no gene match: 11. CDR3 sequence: CASSQRDRAGFNYGYTF. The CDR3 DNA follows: TGTGCCAGCAGCCAACGGGACAGGGCAGGGTTTAACTATGGCTACACCTTC.

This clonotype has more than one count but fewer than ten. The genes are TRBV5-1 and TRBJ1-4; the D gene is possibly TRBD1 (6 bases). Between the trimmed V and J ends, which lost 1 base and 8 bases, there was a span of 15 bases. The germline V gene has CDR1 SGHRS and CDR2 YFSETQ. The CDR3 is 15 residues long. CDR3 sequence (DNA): TGCGCCAGCAGCTTGTGGGGGGCTCCTTACGAAAAACTGTTTTTT. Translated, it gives CASSLWGAPYEKLFF.

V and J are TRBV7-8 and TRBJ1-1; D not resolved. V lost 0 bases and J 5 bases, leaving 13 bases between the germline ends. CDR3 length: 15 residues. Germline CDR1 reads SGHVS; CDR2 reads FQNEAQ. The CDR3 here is CASSLAGPGGTEAFF. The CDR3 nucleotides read TGTGCCAGCAGCTTAGCAGGACCCGGCGGGACTGAAGCTTTCTTT. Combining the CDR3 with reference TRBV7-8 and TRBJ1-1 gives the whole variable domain GAGVSQSPRYKVAKRGQDVALRCDPISGHVSLFWYQQALGQGPEFLTYFQNEAQLDKSGLPSDRFFAERPEGSVSTLKIQRTQQEDSAVYLCASSLAGPGGTEAFFGQGTRLTVV.

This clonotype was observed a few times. Written as DNA, the CDR3 is TGTGCCAGCAGCCCCGAGGGCGGAGCAACCTACGAGCAGTACTTC. As protein: CASSPEGGATYEQYF. V is TRBV7-9 and J is TRBJ2-7, with TRBD2 as a possible D gene (5 bases). Deletions cut 5 bases from V and 2 bases from J, with 16 bases between. Germline V gives CDR1 SEHNR, CDR2 FQNEAQ (reference sequence). The CDR3 extends over 15 amino acids.

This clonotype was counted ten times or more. The CDR3: CASSLGTASYNEQFF. The CDR3 DNA reads TGTGCCAGCAGCTTGGGGACCGCGAGCTACAATGAGCAGTTCTTC. The chain links TRBV5-5 to TRBJ2-1; no reliable D call. Germline V gene data show CDR1 as SGHKS and CDR2 as YYEKEE (reference sequence). This CDR3 comprises 15 residues. The germline V and J ends were trimmed by 0 bases and 3 bases, with 10 bases remaining between them.

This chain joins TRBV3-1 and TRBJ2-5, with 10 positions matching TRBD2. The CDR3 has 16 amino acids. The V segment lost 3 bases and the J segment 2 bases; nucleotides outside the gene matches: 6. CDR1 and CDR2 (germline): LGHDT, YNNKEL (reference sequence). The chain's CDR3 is CASSHSGTSEQETQYF. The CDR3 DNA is TGTGCCAGCAGCCATTCCGGGACTAGCGAACAAGAGACCCAGTACTTC.

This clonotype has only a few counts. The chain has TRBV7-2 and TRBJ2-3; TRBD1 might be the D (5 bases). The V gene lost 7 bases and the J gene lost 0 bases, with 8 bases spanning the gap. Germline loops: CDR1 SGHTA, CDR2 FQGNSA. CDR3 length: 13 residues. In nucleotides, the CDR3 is TGTGCCAGCACAGGGCTTAGCACAGATACGCAGTATTTT. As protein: CASTGLSTDTQYF. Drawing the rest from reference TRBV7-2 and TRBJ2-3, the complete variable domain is GAGVSQSPSNKVTEKGKDVELRCDPISGHTALYWYRQSLGQGLEFLIYFQGNSAPDKSGLPSDRFSAERTGGSVSTLTIQRTQQEDSAVYLCASTGLSTDTQYFGPGTRLTVL.

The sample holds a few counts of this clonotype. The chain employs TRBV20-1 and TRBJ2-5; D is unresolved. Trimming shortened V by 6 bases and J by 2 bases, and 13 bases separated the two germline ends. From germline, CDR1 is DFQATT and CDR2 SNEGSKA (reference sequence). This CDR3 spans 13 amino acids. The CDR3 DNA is TGCAGTGCGCCCTCCCTAGGGCAAGAGACCCAGTACTTC. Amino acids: CSAPSLGQETQYF.

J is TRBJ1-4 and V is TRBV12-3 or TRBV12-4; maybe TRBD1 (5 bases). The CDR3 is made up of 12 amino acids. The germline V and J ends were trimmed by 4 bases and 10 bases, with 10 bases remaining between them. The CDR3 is CASSSREGKLFF. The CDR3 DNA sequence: TGTGCCAGCAGTTCCAGGGAGGGAAAACTGTTTTTT.

The CDR3 nucleotides read TGTGCCAGCAGCCAAGTCTTTCCGGTCGAGCAGTACTTC. Translating gives CASSQVFPVEQYF. This chain uses TRBV14 with TRBJ2-7; D is unresolved. V gave up 1 base and J gave up 6 bases, with 10 bases separating them. From germline, CDR1 is SGHDN and CDR2 FVKESK. The CDR3 runs 13 residues. Using reference TRBV14 and TRBJ2-7 for the parts outside the CDR3, the full variable domain is EAGVTQFPSHSVIEKGQTVTLRCDPISGHDNLYWYRRVMGKEIKFLLHFVKESKQDESGMPNNRFLAERTGGTYSTLKVQPAELEDSGVYFCASSQVFPVEQYFGPGTRLTVT.

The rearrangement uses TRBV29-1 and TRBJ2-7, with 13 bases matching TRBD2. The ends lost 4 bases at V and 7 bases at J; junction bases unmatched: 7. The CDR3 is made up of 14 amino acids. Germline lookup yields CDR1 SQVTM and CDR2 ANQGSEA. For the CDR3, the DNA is TGCAGCGTTGTGGGACTAGCGGGAATGGAAGAGCAGTACTTC. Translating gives CSVVGLAGMEEQYF.

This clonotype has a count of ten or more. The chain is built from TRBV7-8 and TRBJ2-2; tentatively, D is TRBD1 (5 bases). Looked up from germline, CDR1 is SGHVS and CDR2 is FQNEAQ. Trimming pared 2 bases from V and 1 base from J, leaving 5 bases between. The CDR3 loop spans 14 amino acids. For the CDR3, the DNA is TGTGCCAGCAGCTTAAGGGGGAACACCGGGGAGCTGTTTTTT. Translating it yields CASSLRGNTGELFF.

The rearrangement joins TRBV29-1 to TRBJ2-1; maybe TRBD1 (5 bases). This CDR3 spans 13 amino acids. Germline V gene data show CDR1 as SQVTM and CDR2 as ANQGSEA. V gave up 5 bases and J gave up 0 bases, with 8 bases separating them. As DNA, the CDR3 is TGCAGCGTTCATCAGGGCTCCTACAATGAGCAGTTCTTC. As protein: CSVHQGSYNEQFF.

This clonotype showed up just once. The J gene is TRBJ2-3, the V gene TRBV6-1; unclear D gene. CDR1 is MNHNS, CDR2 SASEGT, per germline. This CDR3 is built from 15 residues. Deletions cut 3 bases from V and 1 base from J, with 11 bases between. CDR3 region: CASSDSLGRTDTQYF. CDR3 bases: TGTGCCAGCAGTGACAGCCTGGGTCGCACAGATACGCAGTATTTT.

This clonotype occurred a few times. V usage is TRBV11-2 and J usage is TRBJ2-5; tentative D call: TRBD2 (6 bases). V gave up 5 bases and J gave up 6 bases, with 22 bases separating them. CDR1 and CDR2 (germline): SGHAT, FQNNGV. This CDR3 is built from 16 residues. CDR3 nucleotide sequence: TGTGCCAGCAGCCTACCGGGCGAGTGGAGGGGAAAGACCCAGTACTTC. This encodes CASSLPGEWRGKTQYF.

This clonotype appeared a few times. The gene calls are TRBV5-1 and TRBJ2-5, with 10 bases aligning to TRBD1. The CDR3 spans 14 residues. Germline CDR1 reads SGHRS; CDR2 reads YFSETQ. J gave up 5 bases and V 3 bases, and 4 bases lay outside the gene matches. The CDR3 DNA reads TGCGCCAGCAGCTCCGGACAGGGGGGCGAGACCCAGTACTTC. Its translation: CASSSGQGGETQYF. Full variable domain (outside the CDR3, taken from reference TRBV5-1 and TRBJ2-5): KAGVTQTPRYLIKTRGQQVTLSCSPISGHRSVSWYQQTPGQGLQFLFEYFSETQRNKGNFPGRFSGRQFSNSRSEMNVSTLELGDSALYLCASSSGQGGETQYFGPGTRLLVL.